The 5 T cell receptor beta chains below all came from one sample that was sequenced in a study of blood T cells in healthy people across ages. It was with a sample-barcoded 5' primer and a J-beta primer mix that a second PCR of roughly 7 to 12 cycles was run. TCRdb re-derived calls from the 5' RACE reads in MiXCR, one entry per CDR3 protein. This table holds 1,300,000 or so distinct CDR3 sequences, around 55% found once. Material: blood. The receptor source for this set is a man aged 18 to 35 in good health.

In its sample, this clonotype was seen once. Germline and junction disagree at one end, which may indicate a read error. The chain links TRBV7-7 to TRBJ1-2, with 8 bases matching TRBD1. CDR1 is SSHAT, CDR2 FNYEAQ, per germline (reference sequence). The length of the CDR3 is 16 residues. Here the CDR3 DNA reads TGTGCTAGCAGCCCGCTGGACAGGGCGACTAACTATGGCTACACCTTC. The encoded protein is CASSPLDRATNYGYTF.

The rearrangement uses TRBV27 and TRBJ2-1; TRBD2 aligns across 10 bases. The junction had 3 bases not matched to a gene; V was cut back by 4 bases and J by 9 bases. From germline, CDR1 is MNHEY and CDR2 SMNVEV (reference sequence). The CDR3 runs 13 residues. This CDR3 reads CASSYGTSVEQFF. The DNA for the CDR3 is TGTGCCAGCAGTTACGGGACTAGCGTTGAGCAGTTCTTC.

DNA for the CDR3: TGTGCCAGCAGGACTACAGGGGAAGGTGTTGAAAAACTGTTTTTT. The encoded protein is CASRTTGEGVEKLFF. The chain is built from TRBV6-2 or TRBV6-3 and TRBJ1-4; 7 bases align to TRBD1. V lost 6 bases to trimming and J lost 7 bases; unmatched junction nucleotides: 11. The CDR3 contains 15 residues. The germline CDR1 and CDR2 sequences are MNHEY and SVGEGT.

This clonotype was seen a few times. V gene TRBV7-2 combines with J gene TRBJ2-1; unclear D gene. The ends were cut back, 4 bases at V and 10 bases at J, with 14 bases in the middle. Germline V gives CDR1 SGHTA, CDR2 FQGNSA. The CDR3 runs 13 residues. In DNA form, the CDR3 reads TGTGCCAGCAGCTCTTCCATTAGCAGGGAGCAGTTCTTC. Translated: CASSSSISREQFF.

The CDR3, as DNA: TGTGCCAGCAGCTTAGACCTGTGGGCCGGGGAGCTGTTTTTT. The encoded protein is CASSLDLWAGELFF. J is TRBJ2-2 and V is TRBV7-2; D ambiguous. From germline, CDR1 is SGHTA and CDR2 FQGNSA. The CDR3 consists of 14 residues. Trimming stripped 1 base from V and 6 bases from J, with 9 bases between.